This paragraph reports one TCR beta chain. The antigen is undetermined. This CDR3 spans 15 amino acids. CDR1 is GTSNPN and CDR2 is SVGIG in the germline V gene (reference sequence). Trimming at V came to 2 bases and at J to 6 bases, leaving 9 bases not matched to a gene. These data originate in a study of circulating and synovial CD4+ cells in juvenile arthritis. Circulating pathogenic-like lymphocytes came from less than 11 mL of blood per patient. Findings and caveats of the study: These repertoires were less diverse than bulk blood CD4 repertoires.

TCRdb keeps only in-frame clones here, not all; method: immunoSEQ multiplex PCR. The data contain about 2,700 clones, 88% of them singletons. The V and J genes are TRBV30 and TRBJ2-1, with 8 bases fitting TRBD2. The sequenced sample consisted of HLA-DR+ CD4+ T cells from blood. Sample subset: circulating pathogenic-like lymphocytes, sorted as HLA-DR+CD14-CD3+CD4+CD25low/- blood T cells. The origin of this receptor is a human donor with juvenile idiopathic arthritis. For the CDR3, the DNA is TGTGCCTGGAGTTCCCCGGGACTAGGCGTCAATGAGCAGTTCTTC. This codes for CAWSSPGLGVNEQFF.